This TCR beta chain came from a study of blood T cell repertoires in COVID-19. For the study at large: Sites across the United States, Italy and Spain contributed samples from acute and convalescent COVID-19.

Seattle patients were enrolled while actively infected and followed longitudinally. Study processing details: Using reference gene primer amplification, nucleated cell counts were estimated. Repertoires were generated with immunoSEQ multiplex PCR, while TCRdb's copy carries only in-frame clones and drops some. That table gives V, J and clone size, and the DNA gave D and trimming. The sample shows 150,000 to 200,000 clones, around 85% of them seen only once. V was shortened by 2 bases and J by 7 bases, with 13 bases between the two germline ends. The CDR3 is 15 residues long. CDR1 is SGHRS and CDR2 is YFSETQ in the germline V gene.

The V gene is TRBV5-1, the J gene TRBJ1-6; D call uncertain. Sequenced: peripheral blood. The origin of this receptor is a woman aged 55-70 years with COVID-19, enrolled during active disease. The CDR3 spells CASSFGAAFNSPLHF. For the CDR3, the DNA is TGCGCCAGCAGCTTTGGTGCGGCCTTCAATTCACCCCTCCACTTT.